This T cell receptor beta chain is from a study of spatial heterogeneity in lung cancer. Using its own MiXCR run on the 5' RACE reads, TCRdb lists one record per CDR3 protein. This table has around 98,000 distinct CDR3 sequences, just under 20% appearing once. Time point given: blood at routine non-recurrence follow-up after resection. V gave up 6 bases and J gave up 8 bases; unmatched junction bases: 9. The CDR3 extends over 13 amino acids. A few counts support this clonotype. The J gene is TRBJ1-1, the V gene TRBV12-3 or TRBV12-4, with 7 bases fitting TRBD1. This receptor was identified in a male donor with early-stage non-small cell lung cancer. The source material was PBMCs, sampled at follow-up. CDR3 in amino acids: CASSTGQAVEAFF. The CDR3 DNA sequence: TGTGCCAGCAGCACAGGACAGGCAGTGGAAGCTTTCTTT.